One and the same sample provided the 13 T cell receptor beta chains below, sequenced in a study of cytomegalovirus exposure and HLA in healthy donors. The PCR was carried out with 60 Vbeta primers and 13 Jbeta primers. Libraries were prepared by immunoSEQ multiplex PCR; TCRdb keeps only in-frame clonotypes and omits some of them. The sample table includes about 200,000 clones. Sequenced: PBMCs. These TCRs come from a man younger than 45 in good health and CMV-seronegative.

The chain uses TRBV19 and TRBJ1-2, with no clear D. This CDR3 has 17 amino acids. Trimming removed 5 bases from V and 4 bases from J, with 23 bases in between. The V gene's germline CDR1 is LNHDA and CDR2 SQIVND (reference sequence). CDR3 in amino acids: CASSPHSGPPLGYGYTF. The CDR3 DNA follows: TGTGCCAGTAGTCCACACAGTGGCCCGCCCCTGGGCTATGGCTACACCTTC.

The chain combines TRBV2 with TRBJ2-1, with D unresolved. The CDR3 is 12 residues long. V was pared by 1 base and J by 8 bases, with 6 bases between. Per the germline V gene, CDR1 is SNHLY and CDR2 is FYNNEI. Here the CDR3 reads CASSEGQDEQFF. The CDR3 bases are TGTGCCAGCAGTGAAGGCCAGGATGAGCAGTTCTTC.

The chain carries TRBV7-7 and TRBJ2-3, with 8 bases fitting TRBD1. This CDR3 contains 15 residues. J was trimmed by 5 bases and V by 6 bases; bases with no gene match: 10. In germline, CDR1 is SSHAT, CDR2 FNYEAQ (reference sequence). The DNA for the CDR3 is TGTGCCAGCAGTCAAACAGGGGGTCTAGGAGATACGCAGTATTTT. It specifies CASSQTGGLGDTQYF.

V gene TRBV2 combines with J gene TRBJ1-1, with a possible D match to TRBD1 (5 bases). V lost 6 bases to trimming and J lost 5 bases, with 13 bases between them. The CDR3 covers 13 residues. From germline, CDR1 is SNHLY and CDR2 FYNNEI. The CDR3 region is CASRDLGVTEAFF. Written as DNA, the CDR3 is TGTGCCAGCAGGGACCTAGGGGTGACTGAAGCTTTCTTT.

CDR3 DNA sequence: TGTGCCAGCGGGTCGGGATTTCCAGATACGCAGTATTTT. Its protein product is CASGSGFPDTQYF. The chain carries TRBV6-5 and TRBJ2-3; possible D gene TRBD2, 5 bases. CDR3 length: 13 amino acids. CDR1 MNHEY and CDR2 SVGAGI come from the germline V gene. V lost 8 bases and J lost 4, with 13 bases in between.

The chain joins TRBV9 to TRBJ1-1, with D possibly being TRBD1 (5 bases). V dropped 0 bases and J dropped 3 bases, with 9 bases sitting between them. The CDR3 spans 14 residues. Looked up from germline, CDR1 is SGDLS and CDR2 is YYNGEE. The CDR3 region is CASSVVGDHTEAFF. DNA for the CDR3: TGTGCCAGCAGCGTAGTAGGGGATCACACTGAAGCTTTCTTT.

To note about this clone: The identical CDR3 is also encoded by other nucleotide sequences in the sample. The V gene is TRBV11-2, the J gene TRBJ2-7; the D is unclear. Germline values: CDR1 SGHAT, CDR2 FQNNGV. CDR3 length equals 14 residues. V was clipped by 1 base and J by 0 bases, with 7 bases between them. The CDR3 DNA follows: TGTGCCAGCAGCTTAGGTTTTAGCTCCTACGAGCAGTACTTC. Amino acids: CASSLGFSSYEQYF.

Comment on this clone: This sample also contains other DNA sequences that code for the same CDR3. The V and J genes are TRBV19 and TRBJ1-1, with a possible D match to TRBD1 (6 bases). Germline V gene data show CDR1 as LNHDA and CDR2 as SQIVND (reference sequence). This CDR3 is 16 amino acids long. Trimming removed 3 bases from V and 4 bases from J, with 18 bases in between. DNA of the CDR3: TGTGCCAGTAGTATCCCGGGGCAGGGGATTGGCACTGAAGCTTTCTTT. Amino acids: CASSIPGQGIGTEAFF.

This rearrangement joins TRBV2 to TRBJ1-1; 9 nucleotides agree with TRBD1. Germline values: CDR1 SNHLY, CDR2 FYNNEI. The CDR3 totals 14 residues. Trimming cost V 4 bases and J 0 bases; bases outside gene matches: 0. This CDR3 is CASSGTGVNTEAFF. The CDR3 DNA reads TGTGCCAGCAGTGGGACAGGGGTGAACACTGAAGCTTTCTTT.

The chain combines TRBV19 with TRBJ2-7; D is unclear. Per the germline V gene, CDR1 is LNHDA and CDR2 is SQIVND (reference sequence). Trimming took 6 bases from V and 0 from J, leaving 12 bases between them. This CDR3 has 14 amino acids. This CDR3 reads CASRVDPLSYEQYF. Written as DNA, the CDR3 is TGTGCCAGTAGAGTAGATCCCCTCTCCTACGAGCAGTACTTC.

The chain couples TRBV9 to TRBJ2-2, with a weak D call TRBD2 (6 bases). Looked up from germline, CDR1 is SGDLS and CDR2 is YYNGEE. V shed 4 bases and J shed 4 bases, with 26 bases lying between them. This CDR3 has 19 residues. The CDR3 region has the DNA TGTGCCAGCAGCCCCCCAGCTAGCGCCCCGCGGCGTGGCACCGGGGAGCTGTTTTTT. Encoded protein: CASSPPASAPRRGTGELFF.

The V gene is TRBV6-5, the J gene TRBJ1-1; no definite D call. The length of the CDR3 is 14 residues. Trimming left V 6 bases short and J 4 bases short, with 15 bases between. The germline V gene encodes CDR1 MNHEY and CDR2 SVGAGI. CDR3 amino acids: CASSPAHIGTEAFF. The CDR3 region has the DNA TGTGCCAGCAGCCCCGCGCATATTGGCACTGAAGCTTTCTTT.

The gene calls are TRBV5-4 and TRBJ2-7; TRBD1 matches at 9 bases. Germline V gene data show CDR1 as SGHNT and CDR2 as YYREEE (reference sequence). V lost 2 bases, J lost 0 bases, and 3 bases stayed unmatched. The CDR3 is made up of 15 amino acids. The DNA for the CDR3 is TGTGCCAGCAGCTTCCCGGACAGGGGCTCCTACGAGCAGTACTTC. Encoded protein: CASSFPDRGSYEQYF.